These T cell receptor beta chains were read from a single sample in a study of PD-L1 blockade in urothelial cancer. Clones were sequenced by immunoSEQ multiplex PCR, and TCRdb holds only the in-frame ones, with some missing. This sample yields about 43,000 clones, of which over 75% are seen a single time; around 15% belongs to the top ten. The material sequenced was PBMCs, taken around atezolizumab (anti-PD-L1) treatment. The receptor set was obtained from a man between 60 and 75 years old with urothelial cancer. Both conserved end residues are part of each CDR3. A D gene is named only where the DNA matches it firmly. Only some rows state a clone size, as once, few, many or a class for expanded clones.

j_gene	d_gene	abundance	v_gene	CDR3nt	CDR3aa
TRBJ2-7	NA	NA	TRBV12-5	TGTGCTAGTGGTTTGGCCAGACAGTACTCCTACGAGCAGTACTTC	CASGLARQYSYEQYF
TRBJ2-7	NA	NA	TRBV6-5	TGTGCCAGCAGTTATATGGCCGAGCAGTACTTC	CASSYMAEQYF
TRBJ2-7	NA	NA	TRBV2	TGTGCCAGCAGTGTCCGTACATACTCCTACGAGCAGTACTTC	CASSVRTYSYEQYF
TRBJ1-1	NA	few	TRBV28	TGTGCCAGCTTGACTACCATATGGGGGGAGAACACTGAAGCTTTCTTT	CASLTTIWGENTEAFF
TRBJ2-1	TRBD1	NA	TRBV6-5	TGTGCCAGCATGGAGGACAGGGTATTCCATGAGCAGTTCTTC	CASMEDRVFHEQFF
TRBJ1-2	NA	NA	TRBV28	TGTGCCAGCAGTCCCTCGCATACTACCGGCTACACCTTC	CASSPSHTTGYTF
TRBJ1-4	TRBD1	NA	TRBV28	TGTGCCAGCAGCCCAAGATCCGGGACAGGGTGGCTGTTTTTT	CASSPRSGTGWLFF
TRBJ1-3	NA	NA	TRBV10-1	TGCGCCAGCAGGCCCGGGTCGAACTCTGGAAACACCATATATTTT	CASRPGSNSGNTIYF
TRBJ2-2	TRBD2	NA	TRBV11-2	TGTGCCAGCAGCCGGATTCTAGCGGGGGCGGGCACCGGGGAGCTGTTTTTT	CASSRILAGAGTGELFF
TRBJ2-7	NA	NA	TRBV4-2	TGTGCCAGCAGCCCCGAGCGCGGGGTCTCCTACGAGCAGTACTTC	CASSPERGVSYEQYF
TRBJ2-3	NA	NA	TRBV5-1	TGCGCCAGCAGCTTCCGGAAGGCACCTAGAGATACGCAGTATTTT	CASSFRKAPRDTQYF
TRBJ2-5	TRBD2	NA	TRBV19	TGTGCCAGTAGTCCTAGACTAGCGGGGACACAAGAGACCCAGTACTTC	CASSPRLAGTQETQYF
TRBJ2-5	TRBD2	NA	TRBV5-1	TGCGCCAGCAGCTCCCTTAGCGGGGAGGGGGAGACCCAGTACTTC	CASSSLSGEGETQYF
TRBJ2-3	TRBD1	NA	TRBV27	TGTGCCAGGTTACAGGGGGCAGCAGATACGCAGTATTTT	CARLQGAADTQYF
TRBJ1-1	TRBD1	NA	TRBV14	TGTGCCAGCAGCAGATATTCGGACAGGGACAACACTGAAGCTTTCTTT	CASSRYSDRDNTEAFF
TRBJ1-1	TRBD1	NA	TRBV30	TGTGCCTGGAACATACAGGGGACCACTGAAGCTTTCTTT	CAWNIQGTTEAFF
TRBJ2-7	NA	NA	TRBV11-2	TGTGCCAGCAGCTTAAGACTTGGATCCTACGAGCAGTACTTC	CASSLRLGSYEQYF
TRBJ1-4	TRBD1	NA	TRBV2	TGTGCCAGCAGAAGGGACAGGGGACCTAATGAAAAACTGTTTTTT	CASRRDRGPNEKLFF
TRBJ1-2	NA	NA	TRBV28	TGTGCCAGCAGTATAAAGGGGTATGGCTACACCTTC	CASSIKGYGYTF
TRBJ2-1	TRBD1	NA	TRBV5-1	TGCGCCAGCAGCGACGATGGACAGGGAAAAGGCTATGAGCAGTTCTTC	CASSDDGQGKGYEQFF
TRBJ2-2	NA	NA	TRBV19	TGTGCCAGTAGGGCATTCGGGGATTTCAACACCGGGGAGCTGTTTTTT	CASRAFGDFNTGELFF
TRBJ2-3	NA	few	TRBV4-3	TGCGCCAGCAGCCAAGTACTAGGGGGTACAGATACGCAGTATTTT	CASSQVLGGTDTQYF
TRBJ1-1	NA	NA	TRBV5-1	TGCGCCAGCAGCCCAGATGGTCTGGGCGCTTTCTTT	CASSPDGLGAFF
TRBJ2-5	NA	few	TRBV18	TGTGCCAGCTCACAGACTAGAATGGAGACCCAGTACTTC	CASSQTRMETQYF
TRBJ1-2	TRBD1	NA	TRBV14	TGTGCCAGCCGGGGACAGGGGTATGGCTACACCTTC	CASRGQGYGYTF
TRBJ1-1	NA	few	TRBV5-4	TGTGCCAGCAGCCCTCCTAAGGGGAAGGGGGCTGAAGCTTTCTTT	CASSPPKGKGAEAFF
TRBJ1-6	NA	once	TRBV6-5	TGTGCCAGCAGTTACTTCGCAGGGGAAAATTCACCCCTCCACTTT	CASSYFAGENSPLHF
TRBJ1-2	NA	NA	TRBV27	TGTGCCAGCAGTTTATCCCCGACGGGGTCTGCAGGCTACACCTTC	CASSLSPTGSAGYTF
TRBJ1-4	NA	NA	TRBV6-5	TGTGCCAGCAGTTACAGGGCAGGGGTTAATGAAAAACTGTTTTTT	CASSYRAGVNEKLFF
TRBJ2-6	TRBD1	NA	TRBV2	TGTGCCGGGGACAGGGGAGGCTCTGGGGCCAACGTCCTGACTTTC	CAGDRGGSGANVLTF
TRBJ1-6	NA	NA	TRBV28	TGTGCCAGCAGTTTTGAGGGATATAATTCACCCCTCCACTTT	CASSFEGYNSPLHF
TRBJ2-7	TRBD1	NA	TRBV19	TGTGCCAGTAGTGCTGGACAGGGACCCTACGAGCAGTACTTC	CASSAGQGPYEQYF
TRBJ2-3	NA	NA	TRBV27	TGTGCCAGCAGCCCTGTCAGGTTGAGCACAGATACGCAGTATTTT	CASSPVRLSTDTQYF
TRBJ2-1	TRBD2	NA	TRBV2	TGTGCCAGTTCTAGCGGGATGGATGAGCAGTTCTTC	CASSSGMDEQFF
TRBJ2-2	NA	NA	TRBV19	TGTGCCAGTAGTATCACAGGGAACACCGGGGAGCTGTTTTTT	CASSITGNTGELFF
TRBJ2-3	NA	NA	TRBV11-2	TGTGCCAGCAGCCCTAGCACAGATACGCAGTATTTT	CASSPSTDTQYF
TRBJ2-7	TRBD1	NA	TRBV28	TGTGCCAGCAGTCGGCGGACAGGGATCTACGAGCAGTACTTC	CASSRRTGIYEQYF
TRBJ2-1	NA	NA	TRBV19	TGTGCCAGTAGTAGGGGGAACAGGGCCAGTACTTACAATGAGCAGTTCTTC	CASSRGNRASTYNEQFF
TRBJ1-1	NA	NA	TRBV5-1	TGCGCCAGCAGCCTGGTTTCCAGGGGCACCGGAACTGAAGCTTTCTTT	CASSLVSRGTGTEAFF
TRBJ2-1	TRBD2	NA	TRBV18	TGTGCCAGCTCACCCTTAGCGGGGGGGCCTTACAATGAGCAGTTCTTC	CASSPLAGGPYNEQFF
TRBJ1-1	NA	few	TRBV2	TGTGCCAGCAGCCCCGCGGGGGTCATTGAAGCTTTCTTT	CASSPAGVIEAFF
TRBJ2-7	NA	few	TRBV5-1	TGCGCCAGCACACCTAACGAGGGCCCAACTCCTTACGAGCAGTACTTC	CASTPNEGPTPYEQYF
TRBJ2-7	TRBD2	few	TRBV28	TGTGCCAGCAGATCGGGCGGGGGCTCCTACGAGCAGTACTTC	CASRSGGGSYEQYF
TRBJ2-2	NA	few	TRBV19	TGTGCCAGTAGGTCAGATACGAACACCGGGGAGCTGTTTTTT	CASRSDTNTGELFF
TRBJ2-3	TRBD2	NA	TRBV2	TGTGCCAGCGAGCGAGCGGGAGTTACGCAGTATTTT	CASERAGVTQYF
TRBJ1-5	TRBD1	few	TRBV5-8	TGTGCCAGCAGCCAGGGACAGGGCAATCAGCCCCAGCATTTT	CASSQGQGNQPQHF
TRBJ2-7	TRBD2	NA	TRBV7-2	TGTGCCAGCAGCTTTGGACTAGCGGGGGCCGAGCAGTACTTC	CASSFGLAGAEQYF
TRBJ2-5	NA	NA	TRBV6-1	TGTGCCAGCAGTACGGGGGGCTGGGAGACCCAGTACTTC	CASSTGGWETQYF
TRBJ2-7	TRBD2	NA	TRBV19	TGTGCCAGTAGTGCAGCGGGATGGGGGAATGTGCAGTACTTC	CASSAAGWGNVQYF
TRBJ1-5	NA	NA	TRBV19	TGTGCCAGTAGTATCCAAACCGGGGGACGGCAGCCCCAGCATTTT	CASSIQTGGRQPQHF